This T cell receptor (beta chain) was profiled in a study of cytomegalovirus exposure and HLA in healthy donors. Healthy people donating bone marrow made up the donors. Primers included in the PCR were 60 Vbeta and 13 Jbeta primers. TCRdb keeps only in-frame clones here, not all; method: immunoSEQ multiplex PCR. The profile shows under 200,000 clones, approximately 75% of them singletons. V lost 3 bases and J lost 0, with 14 bases in between. This CDR3 has 16 amino acids. Germline-derived CDR1 and CDR2 are SGHRS and YFSETQ. Note on this clone: Antigen specificity is unknown.

Points from the study as a whole: Cytomegalovirus-associated TCR beta chains were listed, numbering 164. A link between a missense DCLRE1C variant and TCR beta V- and J-gene trimming emerged from a later analysis. A later examination showed that TCR association rates differed by HLA locus, with DRB1 most and HLA-C fewest.

Sequencing was carried out using PBMCs. The gene calls are TRBV5-1 and TRBJ2-3; D gene uncertain. The TCR sequence derives from a woman in her late teens or twenties in good health and CMV-seronegative. CDR3 in DNA: TGCGCCAGCAGCTCTAGTCCCGCCTCAAGCACAGATACGCAGTATTTT. It translates to CASSSSPASSTDTQYF.